This T cell receptor beta chain was found in a study of cytomegalovirus exposure and HLA in healthy donors. As for the study in general: Around 76% of 398 genotyped donors fell in the Caucasian-associated ancestry cluster.

The PCR was carried out with 60 Vbeta primers and 13 Jbeta primers. TCRdb's table, derived via immunoSEQ multiplex PCR, lists solely in-frame clones and lacks some. Of about 130,000 clones in the sample, roughly 74% were seen once. From germline, CDR1 is SGHTA and CDR2 FQGNSA. V shed 1 base, J shed 3 bases, and the junction held 7 bases outside the gene matches. CDR3 length equals 16 residues. The sample taken for sequencing was PBMCs. The clonotype was recovered from a male donor in good health and CMV-seronegative. The rearrangement uses TRBV7-2 and TRBJ2-7; 9 bases map to TRBD2. CDR3 residues: CASSLESPAGGYEQYF. CDR3 bases: TGTGCCAGCAGCTTAGAATCTCCAGCGGGAGGCTACGAGCAGTACTTC.